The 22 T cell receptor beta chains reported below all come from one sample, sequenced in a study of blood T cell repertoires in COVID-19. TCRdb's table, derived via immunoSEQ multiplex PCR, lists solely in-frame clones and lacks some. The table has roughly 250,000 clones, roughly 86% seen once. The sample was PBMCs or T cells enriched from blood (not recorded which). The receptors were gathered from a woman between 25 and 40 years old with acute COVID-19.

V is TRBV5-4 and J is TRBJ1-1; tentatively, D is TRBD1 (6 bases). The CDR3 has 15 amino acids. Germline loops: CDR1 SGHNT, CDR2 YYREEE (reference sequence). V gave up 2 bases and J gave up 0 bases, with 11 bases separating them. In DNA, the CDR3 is TGTGCCAGCAGCTTTGGGCAGGGGATGAACACTGAAGCTTTCTTT. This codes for CASSFGQGMNTEAFF.

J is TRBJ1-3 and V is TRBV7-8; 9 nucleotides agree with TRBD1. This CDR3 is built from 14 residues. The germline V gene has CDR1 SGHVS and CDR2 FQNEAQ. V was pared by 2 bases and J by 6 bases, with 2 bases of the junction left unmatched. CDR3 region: CASSLRTGANTIYF. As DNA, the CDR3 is TGTGCCAGCAGCTTAAGGACAGGGGCAAACACCATATATTTT.

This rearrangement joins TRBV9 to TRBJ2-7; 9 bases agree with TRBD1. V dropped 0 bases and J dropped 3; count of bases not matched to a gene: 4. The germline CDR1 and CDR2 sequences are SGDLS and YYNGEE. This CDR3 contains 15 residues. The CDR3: CASSVEMGQGYEQYF. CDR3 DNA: TGTGCCAGCAGCGTAGAGATGGGACAGGGCTACGAGCAGTACTTC.

CDR3 in amino acids: CAWGPGNEQFF. The CDR3 DNA is TGTGCCTGGGGTCCAGGCAATGAGCAGTTCTTC. V usage is TRBV30 and J usage is TRBJ2-1; D remains unclear. Trimming pared 5 bases from V and 6 bases from J, leaving 8 bases between. This CDR3 is built from 11 residues. Per the germline V gene, CDR1 is GTSNPN and CDR2 is SVGIG (reference sequence). Based on the CDR3 plus reference TRBV30 and TRBJ2-1, the full variable domain is SQTIHQWPATLVQPVGSPLSLECTVEGTSNPNLYWYRQAAGRGLQLLFYSVGIGQISSEVPQNLSASRPQDRQFILSSKKLLLSDSGFYLCAWGPGNEQFFGPGTRLTVL.

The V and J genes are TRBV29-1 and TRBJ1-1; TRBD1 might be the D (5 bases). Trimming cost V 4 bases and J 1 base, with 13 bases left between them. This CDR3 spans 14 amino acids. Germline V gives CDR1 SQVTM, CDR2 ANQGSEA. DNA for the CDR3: TGCAGCGTTGTTGGGGACTTAAGGAACACTGAAGCTTTCTTT. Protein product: CSVVGDLRNTEAFF.

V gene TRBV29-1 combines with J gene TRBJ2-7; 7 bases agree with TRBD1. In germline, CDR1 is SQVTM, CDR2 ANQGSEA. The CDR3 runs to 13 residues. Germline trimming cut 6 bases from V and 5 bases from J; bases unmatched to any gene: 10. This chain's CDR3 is CSVPRQGDNEQYF. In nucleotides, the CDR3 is TGCAGCGTGCCCCGACAGGGTGATAACGAGCAGTACTTC.

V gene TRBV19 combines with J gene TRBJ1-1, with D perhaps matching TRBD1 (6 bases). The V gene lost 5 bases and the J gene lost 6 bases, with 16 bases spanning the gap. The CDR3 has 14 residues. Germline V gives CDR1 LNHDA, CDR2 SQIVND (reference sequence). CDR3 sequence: CASSPHRVGAEAFF. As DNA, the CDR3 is TGTGCCAGTAGTCCCCACAGGGTTGGCGCTGAAGCTTTCTTT.

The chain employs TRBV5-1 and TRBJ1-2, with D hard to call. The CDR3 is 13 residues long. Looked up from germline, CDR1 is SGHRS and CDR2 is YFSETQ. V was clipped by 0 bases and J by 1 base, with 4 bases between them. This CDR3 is CASSLGHNYGYTF. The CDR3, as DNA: TGCGCCAGCAGCTTGGGGCATAACTATGGCTACACCTTC. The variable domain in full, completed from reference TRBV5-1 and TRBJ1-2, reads KAGVTQTPRYLIKTRGQQVTLSCSPISGHRSVSWYQQTPGQGLQFLFEYFSETQRNKGNFPGRFSGRQFSNSRSEMNVSTLELGDSALYLCASSLGHNYGYTFGSGTRLTVV.

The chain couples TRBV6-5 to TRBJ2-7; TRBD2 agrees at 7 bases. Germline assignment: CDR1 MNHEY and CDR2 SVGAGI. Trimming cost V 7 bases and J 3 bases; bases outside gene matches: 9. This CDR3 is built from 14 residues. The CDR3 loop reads CASNPAGTIYEQYF. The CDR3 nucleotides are TGTGCCAGCAATCCAGCGGGGACTATCTACGAGCAGTACTTC.

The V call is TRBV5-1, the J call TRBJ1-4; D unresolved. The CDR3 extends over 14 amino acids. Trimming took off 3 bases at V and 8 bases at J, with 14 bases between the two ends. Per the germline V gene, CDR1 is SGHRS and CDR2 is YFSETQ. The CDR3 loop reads CASSSEGLWEKLFF. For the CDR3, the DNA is TGCGCCAGCAGCTCCGAGGGATTGTGGGAAAAACTGTTTTTT.

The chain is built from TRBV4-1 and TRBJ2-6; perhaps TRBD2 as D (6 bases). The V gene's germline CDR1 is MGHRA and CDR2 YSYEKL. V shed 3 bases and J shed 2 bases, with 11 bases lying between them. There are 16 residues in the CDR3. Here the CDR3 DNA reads TGCGCCAGCAGCCAGCTCGGGGGAACTGGGGCCAACGTCCTGACTTTC. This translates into CASSQLGGTGANVLTF.

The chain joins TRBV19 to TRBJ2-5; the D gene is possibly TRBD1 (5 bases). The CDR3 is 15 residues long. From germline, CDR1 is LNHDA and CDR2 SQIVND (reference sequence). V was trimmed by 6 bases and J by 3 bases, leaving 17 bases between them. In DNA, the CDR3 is TGTGCCAGTAGCCTGGGGCAGGGCCCAGAAGAGACCCAGTACTTC. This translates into CASSLGQGPEETQYF.

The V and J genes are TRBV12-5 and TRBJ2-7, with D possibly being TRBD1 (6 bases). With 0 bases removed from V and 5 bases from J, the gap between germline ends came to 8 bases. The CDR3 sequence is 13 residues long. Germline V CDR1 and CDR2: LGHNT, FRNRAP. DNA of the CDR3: TGTGCTAGTGGTTTGGTGGGGGCCAACGAGCAGTACTTC. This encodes CASGLVGANEQYF.

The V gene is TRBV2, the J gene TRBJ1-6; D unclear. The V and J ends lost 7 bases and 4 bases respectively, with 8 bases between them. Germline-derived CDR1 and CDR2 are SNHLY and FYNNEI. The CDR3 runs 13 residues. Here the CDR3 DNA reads TGTGCCAGCAACCCCCAGTATAATTCACCCCTCCACTTT. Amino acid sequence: CASNPQYNSPLHF.

The CDR3 nucleotides are TGTGCCAGCAGCCTGACTAGGGGACAGGGTTTTACTGAAGCTTTCTTT. Its translation is CASSLTRGQGFTEAFF. The rearrangement uses TRBV27 and TRBJ1-1; TRBD1 aligns across 9 bases. The CDR3 runs 16 residues. CDR1 is MNHEY and CDR2 is SMNVEV in the germline V gene (reference sequence). With V trimmed by 6 bases and J by 5 bases, 13 bases remained unmatched.

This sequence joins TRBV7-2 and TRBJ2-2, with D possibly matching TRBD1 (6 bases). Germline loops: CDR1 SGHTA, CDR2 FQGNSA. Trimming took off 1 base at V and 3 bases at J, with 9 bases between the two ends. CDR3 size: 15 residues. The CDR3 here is CASSLGGLDTGELFF. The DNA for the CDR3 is TGTGCCAGCAGCTTAGGGGGGCTCGACACCGGGGAGCTGTTTTTT.

This CDR3 reads CASSSGTGGTDTQYF. CDR3 nucleotides: TGTGCCAGCAGCTCCGGGACAGGGGGCACAGATACGCAGTATTTT. The chain employs TRBV5-8 and TRBJ2-3, with TRBD1 matching over 10 bases. Losses at the gene ends were 3 bases for V and 1 base for J; bases not matched to a gene: 2. This CDR3 contains 15 residues. In germline, CDR1 is SGHTS, CDR2 YDEGEE.

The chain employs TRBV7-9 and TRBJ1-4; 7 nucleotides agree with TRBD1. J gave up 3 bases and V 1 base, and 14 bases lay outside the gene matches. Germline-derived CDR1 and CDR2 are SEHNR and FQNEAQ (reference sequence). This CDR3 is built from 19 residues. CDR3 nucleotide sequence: TGTGCCAGCAGCTTAGGTCGTTTCGGAGGGGGCTCATCTAATGAAAAACTGTTTTTT. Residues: CASSLGRFGGGSSNEKLFF.

The CDR3 DNA is TGTGCCAGCAGCCTCAGTCGGGGTGGGACCGGGGAGCTGTTTTTT. It is translated as CASSLSRGGTGELFF. The rearrangement uses TRBV6-5 and TRBJ2-2; weak D call: TRBD2 (5 bases). V gave up 6 bases and J gave up 5 bases, with 16 bases separating them. Germline CDR1 and CDR2: MNHEY and SVGAGI. The CDR3 has 15 amino acids.

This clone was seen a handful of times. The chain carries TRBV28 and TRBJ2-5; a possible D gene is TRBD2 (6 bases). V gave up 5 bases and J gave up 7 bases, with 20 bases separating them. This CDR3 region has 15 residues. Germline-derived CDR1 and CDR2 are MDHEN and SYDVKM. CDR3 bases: TGTGCCAGCAGTCCACGTGGAGGGGCCACGGGGACCCAGTACTTC. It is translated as CASSPRGGATGTQYF.

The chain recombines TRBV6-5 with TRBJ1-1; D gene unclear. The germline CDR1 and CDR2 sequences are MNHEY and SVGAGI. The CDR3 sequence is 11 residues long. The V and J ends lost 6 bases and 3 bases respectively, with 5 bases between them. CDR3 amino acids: CASRRDTEAFF. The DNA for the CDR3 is TGTGCCAGCAGACGCGACACTGAAGCTTTCTTT.

The CDR3 sequence is CASSYSWDRREETQYF. DNA of the CDR3: TGTGCCAGCAGTTACTCTTGGGACAGGAGAGAAGAGACCCAGTACTTC. The chain is built from TRBV6-2 or TRBV6-3 and TRBJ2-5; TRBD1 matches at 8 bases. CDR3 size: 16 residues. V shed 0 bases, J shed 3 bases, and the junction held 6 bases outside the gene matches. Germline-derived CDR1 and CDR2 are MNHEY and SVGEGT.